These 8 T cell receptor beta chains were sequenced from one sample in a study of CD8 T cells in ankylosing spondylitis. TCRdb analysed the 5' RACE reads with MiXCR anew, one entry per CDR3 protein. The profile covers 350,000 to 450,000 distinct CDR3 sequences, with roughly 20% appearing a single time and about 12% taken by the ten largest. The sample was blood, either unsorted or a sorted T cell fraction (not recorded which). The receptors derive from a male donor with ankylosing spondylitis or in good health (not recorded which).

This chain joins TRBV4-1 and TRBJ2-7; TRBD2 agrees at 10 bases. The CDR3 sequence is 15 residues long. The germline V gene has CDR1 MGHRA and CDR2 YSYEKL. Germline trimming cut 4 bases from V and 5 bases from J; bases unmatched to any gene: 8. The CDR3 here is CASSPIAGGGDEQYF. CDR3 coding DNA: TGCGCCAGCAGCCCTATAGCGGGGGGTGGTGACGAGCAGTACTTC.

The chain is built from TRBV4-1 and TRBJ2-7; 10 bases agree with TRBD1. This CDR3 comprises 15 residues. Germline V CDR1 and CDR2: MGHRA, YSYEKL. Trimming took 4 bases from V and 2 from J; bases not matched to a gene: 5. DNA of the CDR3: TGCGCCAGCAGCCCGTCCGGGACAGGGGCCTACGAGCAGTACTTC. Translated, it gives CASSPSGTGAYEQYF.

This clonotype occurred a few times. The gene calls are TRBV15 and TRBJ2-1, with TRBD2 identical over 10 bases. Germline CDR1 reads LNHNV; CDR2 reads YYDKDF (reference sequence). After removal of 3 bases from V and 4 bases from J, the junction contained 6 bases not matched to a gene. This CDR3 region has 16 residues. DNA of the CDR3: TGTGCCACCAGCAGCACCCTAGCGGGGGCATACAATGAGCAGTTCTTC. Its protein is CATSSTLAGAYNEQFF.

The chain couples TRBV7-6 to TRBJ2-1; D tentatively fits TRBD1 or TRBD2 (5 bases each). The ends were cut back, 4 bases at V and 0 bases at J, with 19 bases in the middle. This CDR3 contains 18 residues. Looked up from germline, CDR1 is SGHVS and CDR2 is FNYEAQ. The CDR3 region has the DNA TGTGCCAGCAGCTCCCCCACCGGGGCAGAAAGCTCCTACAATGAGCAGTTCTTC. This encodes CASSSPTGAESSYNEQFF.

This CDR3 is CASSLGQGVDYEQYF. The CDR3 nucleotides are TGTGCCAGCAGCTTAGGCCAGGGAGTTGACTACGAGCAGTACTTC. This chain links TRBV7-8 with TRBJ2-7; perhaps D is TRBD1 or TRBD2 (5 bases each). From germline, CDR1 is SGHVS and CDR2 FQNEAQ. This CDR3 has 15 residues. Trimming took off 1 base at V and 3 bases at J, with 13 bases between the two ends.

The chain links TRBV4-1 to TRBJ2-1; 9 nucleotides match TRBD2. The germline V gene encodes CDR1 MGHRA and CDR2 YSYEKL. The CDR3 extends over 16 amino acids. The trim removed 6 bases at V and 8 bases at J, leaving 14 bases unmatched. This CDR3 reads CASSLTWGLATHEQFF. The CDR3 DNA follows: TGCGCCAGCAGTCTGACCTGGGGACTAGCCACCCATGAGCAGTTCTTC.

In this sample, this clonotype turned up a few times. The chain is built from TRBV7-2 and TRBJ2-2, with 13 bases fitting TRBD2. Germline V lookup: CDR1 SGHTA, CDR2 FQGNSA. The ends lost 0 bases at V and 7 bases at J; junction bases unmatched: 11. The CDR3 spans 19 residues. The CDR3 spells CASSLAQLAGGLIVGELFF. The CDR3, as DNA: TGTGCCAGCAGCTTAGCCCAACTAGCGGGGGGGCTAATTGTCGGGGAGCTGTTTTTT.

This clonotype has just one count. This chain uses TRBV7-3 with TRBJ1-1; maybe TRBD1 (5 bases). The CDR3 has 13 amino acids. V lost 8 bases and J 4 bases, leaving 14 bases between the germline ends. Germline CDR1 and CDR2: SGHTA and FQGTGA. DNA of the CDR3: TGTGCCAGCCGGGACGCCGGGGGCACTGAAGCTTTCTTT. It is translated as CASRDAGGTEAFF.